These 22 T cell receptor beta chains share one sample of origin, sequenced in a study of CXCR3-negative and CXCR3-positive naive CD8 T cells. General study results and limits: Higher TRB CDR3 hydrophobicity marked CXCR3-positive naive cells relative to CXCR3-negative naive cells.

The antigens for these receptors are not known. In preparing the TRB cDNA libraries, 5' RACE with UMI labels was used. For each CDR3 protein, TCRdb gives one entry from its re-call of the 5' RACE reads, without DNA. Its table records some 140,000 distinct CDR3 sequences. The sample was naive CXCR3+ CD8+ T cells from blood. Described subset: CD45RO-CCR7+CD27+CD95- naive CD8+ T cells expressing CXCR3 (TNR3+). These receptors all come from a human donor in good health. Some clones in this sample may be carry-over from other donors' samples.

The chain carries TRBV20-1 and TRBJ2-7. The CDR3 loop spans 13 amino acids. Germline values: CDR1 DFQATT, CDR2 SNEGSKA (reference sequence). CDR3 protein: CSGLGPDSYEQYF.

Here the CDR3 reads CATTGPNQPQHF. The chain joins TRBV12-3 or TRBV12-4 to TRBJ1-5. This CDR3 contains 12 residues.

The gene calls are TRBV11-2 and TRBJ2-5. Per germline, CDR1 SGHAT and CDR2 FQNNGV. The CDR3 length is 16 residues. The CDR3 region is CASSLGRTVYQETQYF.

V gene TRBV7-9 combines with J gene TRBJ1-1; TCRdb proposes TRBD1, but this gene call is untestable without DNA. Germline assignment: CDR1 SEHNR and CDR2 FQNEAQ (reference sequence). This CDR3 is built from 17 residues. The CDR3: CASSTIGGRLMNTEAFF.

The rearrangement links TRBV4-3 to TRBJ2-7; TCRdb's D call, TRBD2, is unchecked because there is no DNA. The CDR3 covers 17 residues. Per the germline V gene, CDR1 is LGHNA and CDR2 is YSLEER. The CDR3 loop is CASSQGSGGLGAYEQYF.

The chain links TRBV29-1 to TRBJ2-7; lacking DNA, the TRBD1 call made by TCRdb goes unchecked. Germline CDR1 and CDR2: SQVTM and ANQGSEA. The CDR3 loop spans 14 amino acids. The CDR3 here is CSVEDWDSSYEQYF.

This chain joins TRBV12-3 or TRBV12-4 and TRBJ2-3; TCRdb names TRBD2, which stays unverified in the absence of DNA. CDR3 size: 12 residues. The CDR3: CASTQLGDTQYF.

The rearrangement links TRBV20-1 to TRBJ2-5. CDR1 is DFQATT, CDR2 SNEGSKA, per germline (reference sequence). This CDR3 has 13 residues. The CDR3 sequence: CSARKTVKKTQYF.

The rearrangement uses TRBV12-3 or TRBV12-4 and TRBJ2-3; the TCRdb D gene call, TRBD2, has no DNA to confirm it. The CDR3 contains 15 residues. CDR3 sequence: CASSFERGSTDTQYF.

The chain uses TRBV14 and TRBJ2-1; no DNA is available, so the TRBD2 call from TCRdb remains unchecked. This CDR3 region has 18 residues. Per the germline V gene, CDR1 is SGHDN and CDR2 is FVKESK. CDR3 loop: CASSQDFLTGGPLNEQFF.

The chain links TRBV7-3 to TRBJ2-7; the D gene TCRdb calls, TRBD1, cannot be checked with no DNA. This CDR3 spans 16 amino acids. Looked up from germline, CDR1 is SGHTA and CDR2 is FQGTGA. This chain's CDR3 is CASSPTGPKFTYEQYF.

The CDR3 is CASSYVAGGRADTQYF. This sequence joins TRBV6-5 and TRBJ2-3; TCRdb names TRBD2, which stays unverified in the absence of DNA. Germline CDR1 is MNHEY and CDR2 is SVGAGI. This CDR3 has 16 residues.

V and J are TRBV4-1 and TRBJ1-2; as DNA is missing, the TRBD1 call by TCRdb cannot be tested. Per the germline V gene, CDR1 is MGHRA and CDR2 is YSYEKL. This CDR3 spans 15 amino acids. The CDR3 protein is CASSQGGGGGAGYTF.

Here the CDR3 reads CAAKQGGNQPQHF. The V gene is TRBV19, the J gene TRBJ1-5; without DNA, the TCRdb call of TRBD1 cannot be checked. The CDR3 runs 13 residues. CDR1 is LNHDA, CDR2 SQIVND, per germline (reference sequence).

The V call is TRBV19, the J call TRBJ2-2; TCRdb outputs TRBD1, but without DNA this stays unchecked. The CDR3 is made up of 15 amino acids. Germline V gene sequence: CDR1 LNHDA, CDR2 SQIVND (reference sequence). CDR3 in amino acids: CASSIWTGVSGELFF.

This rearrangement joins TRBV10-1 to TRBJ2-3; the TRBD2 assignment by TCRdb is unverifiable without DNA. The CDR3 extends over 16 amino acids. The germline V gene encodes CDR1 WNHNN and CDR2 SYGVQD (reference sequence). CDR3 region: CASSDHLAGPTDTQYF.

This chain links TRBV6-5 with TRBJ1-1; as DNA is missing, the TRBD1 call by TCRdb cannot be tested. Germline lookup yields CDR1 MNHEY and CDR2 SVGAGI. CDR3 length: 13 residues. The CDR3 is CASSNQGATEAFF.

The chain employs TRBV28 and TRBJ2-3; the TRBD2 assignment by TCRdb is unverifiable without DNA. Germline loops: CDR1 MDHEN, CDR2 SYDVKM. The CDR3 runs 11 residues. The CDR3 loop reads CASSFGTSKYF.

J is TRBJ2-1 and V is TRBV28; TCRdb lists TRBD2, though no DNA is available to test this call. Germline lookup yields CDR1 MDHEN and CDR2 SYDVKM. The CDR3 runs 14 residues. This chain's CDR3 is CASSYHGLGDEQFF.

V gene TRBV29-1 combines with J gene TRBJ2-1; TCRdb's D call, TRBD2, is unchecked because there is no DNA. Germline V gene data show CDR1 as SQVTM and CDR2 as ANQGSEA. This CDR3 comprises 15 residues. The chain's CDR3 is CSVEVVLAGYNEQFF.

V and J are TRBV27 and TRBJ1-2; TCRdb's assignment of TRBD1 cannot be checked, as there is no DNA. The length of the CDR3 is 13 residues. Germline values: CDR1 MNHEY, CDR2 SMNVEV (reference sequence). The CDR3 sequence: CASSPRSVGGYTF.

The rearrangement joins TRBV3-2 to TRBJ2-3; TCRdb reports TRBD2, a call that lacks DNA to check it against. TRBV3-2 is listed as a pseudogene. The CDR3 sequence is 17 residues long. The CDR3 region is CASSQGTSGPFTDTQYF.